This T cell receptor (beta chain) comes out of a study of shared clonotypes between healthy human individuals. Study-wide points: Sampling used blood alone; tissue repertoires probably differ.

This CDR3 is built from 15 residues. Germline CDR1 LGHNA, CDR2 YNFKEQ. V lost 0 bases, J lost 4 bases, and 1 base stayed unmatched. All donors were Caucasian adults living in Nashville, Tennessee. CD8 memory cells included CD45RO+ cells plus CCR7-negative CD45RA+ TemRA cells. For this clone: Its antigen is undetermined.

Sequencing was performed with immunoSEQ multiplex PCR; in TCRdb, only in-frame clones are kept and a portion is missing. The table shows some 690,000 clones, with 90% occurring only once. This clonotype was obtained from a young man in good health. Some clones in this sample may be carry-over from other donors' samples. The chain carries TRBV4-2 and TRBJ2-3; TRBD2 agrees at 10 bases. The sample consisted of memory CD8+ T cells from PBMCs. Regarding subset: CD45RO+ cells pooled with CCR7-negative TemRA cells. The CDR3 DNA reads as TGTGCCAGCAGCCAAGAAGCGGGAGGGCCAGATACGCAGTATTTT. It specifies CASSQEAGGPDTQYF.